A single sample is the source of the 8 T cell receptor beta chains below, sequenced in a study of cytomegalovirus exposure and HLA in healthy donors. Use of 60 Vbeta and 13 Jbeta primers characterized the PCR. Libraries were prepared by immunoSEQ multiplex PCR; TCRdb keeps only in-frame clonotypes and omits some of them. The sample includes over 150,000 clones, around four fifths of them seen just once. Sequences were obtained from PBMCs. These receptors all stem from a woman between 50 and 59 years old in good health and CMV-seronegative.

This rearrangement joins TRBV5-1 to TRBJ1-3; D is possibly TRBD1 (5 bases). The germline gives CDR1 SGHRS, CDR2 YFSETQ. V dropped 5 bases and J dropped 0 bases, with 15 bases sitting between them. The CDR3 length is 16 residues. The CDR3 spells CASRPGTPSSGNTIYF. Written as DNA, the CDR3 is TGCGCCAGCAGACCTGGGACTCCAAGCTCTGGAAACACCATATATTTT.

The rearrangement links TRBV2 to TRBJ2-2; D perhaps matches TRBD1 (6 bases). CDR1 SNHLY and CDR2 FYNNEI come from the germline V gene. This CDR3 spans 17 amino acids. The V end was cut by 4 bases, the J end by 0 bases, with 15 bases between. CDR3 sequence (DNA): TGTGCCAGCAGTGCAAACAGGGAAGCCGCGAACACCGGGGAGCTGTTTTTT. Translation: CASSANREAANTGELFF.

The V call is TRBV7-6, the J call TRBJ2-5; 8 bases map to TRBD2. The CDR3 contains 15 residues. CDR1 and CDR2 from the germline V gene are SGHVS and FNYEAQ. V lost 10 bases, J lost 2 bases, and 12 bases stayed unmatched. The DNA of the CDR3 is TGTGCCACCGGAGAGACTAGCGTAGTACAAGAGACCCAGTACTTC. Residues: CATGETSVVQETQYF.

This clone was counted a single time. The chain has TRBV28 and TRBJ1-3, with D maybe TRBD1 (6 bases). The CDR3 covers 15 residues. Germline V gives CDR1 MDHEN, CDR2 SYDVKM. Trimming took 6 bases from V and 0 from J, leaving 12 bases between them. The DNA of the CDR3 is TGTGCCAGCAGCACTCAGGGGTCCTCTGGAAACACCATATATTTT. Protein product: CASSTQGSSGNTIYF.

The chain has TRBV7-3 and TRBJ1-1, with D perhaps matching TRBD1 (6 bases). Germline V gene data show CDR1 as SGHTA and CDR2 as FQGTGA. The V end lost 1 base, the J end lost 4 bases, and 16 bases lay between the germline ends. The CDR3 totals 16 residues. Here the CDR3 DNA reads TGTGCCAGCAGCTTAAAAACAGGGCGATTGGGCACTGAAGCTTTCTTT. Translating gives CASSLKTGRLGTEAFF.

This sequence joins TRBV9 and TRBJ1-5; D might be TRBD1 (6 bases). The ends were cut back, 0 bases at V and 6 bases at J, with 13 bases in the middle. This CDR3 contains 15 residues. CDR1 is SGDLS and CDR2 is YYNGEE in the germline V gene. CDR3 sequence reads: CASSVGPGEPQPQHF. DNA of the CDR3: TGTGCCAGCAGCGTAGGGCCAGGGGAGCCTCAGCCCCAGCATTTT.

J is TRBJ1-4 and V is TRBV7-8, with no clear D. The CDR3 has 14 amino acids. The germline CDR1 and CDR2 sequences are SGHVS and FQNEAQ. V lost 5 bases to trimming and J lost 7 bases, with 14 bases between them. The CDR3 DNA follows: TGTGCCAGCAGCCAAGGATCGTCGGGTGAAAAACTGTTTTTT. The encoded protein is CASSQGSSGEKLFF.

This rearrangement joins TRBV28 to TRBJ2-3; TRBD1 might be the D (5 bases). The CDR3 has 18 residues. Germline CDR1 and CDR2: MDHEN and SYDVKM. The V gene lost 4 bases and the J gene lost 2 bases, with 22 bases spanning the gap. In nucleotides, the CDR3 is TGTGCCAGCAGTTCTCTTGGCAGGGCTCAACCATACACAGATACGCAGTATTTT. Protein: CASSSLGRAQPYTDTQYF.